The present T cell receptor beta chain was sequenced within a study of CD8+ T cells in alopecia areata (dated by TCRdb to the late 2010s). In the study overall: Treated patients were enrolled in an open-label pilot trial of oral tofacitinib, 5 to 10 mg twice daily, for moderate-to-severe alopecia areata. Patients received tofacitinib for 6 to 18 months and were then followed off drug for 6 months to check for delayed response and recurrence. In treated patients, disease severity was measured using the SALT score, which gives the percentage of scalp surface area affected. In both human patients and the C3H/HeJ mouse model, the study applied high-throughput TCRbeta sequencing to look at T cell clonal expansion in alopecia areata. On the human side, TCRbeta sequencing was run on scalp tissue and on sorted CD4+ and CD8+ peripheral blood T cells from healthy controls and from alopecia areata patients with either patchy or totalis/universalis disease. Patients on tofacitinib were biopsied at baseline and after 4 and 24 weeks of treatment, and several of the patients also had a later scalp biopsy. Scalp clonality was compared among normal scalp (n=4), patchy alopecia areata scalp (n=8), and alopecia totalis/universalis scalp (n=8). The RNA source kit depended on sample type: the PAXgene miRNA kit for fixed scalp, the miRNeasy kit for PBMCs, and the RNeasy kit for mouse skin. TCRbeta CDR3 regions were amplified by immunoSEQ multiplex PCR with 35 Vbeta forward and 13 Jbeta reverse primers.

At the junction V is shortened by 4 bases and J by 3 bases; bases outside the gene matches: 3. Based on the germline V gene, the CDR1 and CDR2 sequences are SGHRS and YFSETQ. The CDR3 runs 14 residues from the cysteine to the phenylalanine. Only CDR3 DNA remains: 42 bases, in frame from the first base. This specimen's time point label, interpreted: around 26 weeks on oral tofacitinib. This sample's treatment or condition label indicates: oral pan-JAK inhibitor, 5-10 mg twice daily. Lesional scalp punch biopsies and peripheral blood were obtained from alopecia areata patients. PBMCs were isolated by density centrifugation and stained for CD3, CD4 and CD8, after which CD4+ and CD8+ T cells were sorted on a FACSAria. Study-wide conclusions, independent of this receptor: Resident alphabeta T cells in normal human skin are also sequenced, complicating scalp TCR repertoire analysis, unlike mouse skin dominated by gammadelta T cells. Tofacitinib significantly lowered scalp clonality and the number of expanded CD8+ clones among the top 100 scalp clones. Compared with normal scalp, lesional scalp, particularly in alopecia totalis/universalis, had higher clonality and more expanded CD8+ clones, which suggests antigenic drive. Because the treated cohort was small and had only one nonresponder, larger studies are needed to examine links between baseline CD8+ expansion and response. Compared with mice, TCR sequences shared between patients were less clear, possibly partly because of HLA diversity across the patient population. Many expanded lesional clones were found to persist in scalp and blood during tofacitinib treatment, and relapse after treatment cessation may be partly explained by this persistence.

With respect to this clone: Its antigen remains undetermined. Qualities for individual bases were not recorded, and no much larger clone is one base off.

Receptor amplification or capture employed the immunoSEQ multiplex PCR assay. RNA was extracted from all samples and reverse transcribed into cDNA as template for TCR sequencing. First-strand cDNA was synthesized with SuperScript III using a 2:1 mix of oligo-dT and random hexamers. A synthetic immune receptor repertoire was used to gauge amplification bias, and whatever bias remained was removed computationally. The published analysis was carried out like this. Raw reads were preprocessed for error removal, and CDR3 was defined according to IMGT conventions as running from the conserved cysteine to phenylalanine. Clonality was computed by normalizing Shannon entropy by log2 of the number of productive unique TCRs and subtracting the result from 1. Scalp TCRbeta sequences were cross-referenced with sorted blood CD4 and CD8 repertoires so that the CD4 or CD8 identity of scalp clones could be inferred. TCRdb re-hosts the immuneACCESS table, in-frame sequences only. Its copies lack some clones; in the studies checked, an unresolved V gene accounts for under half of them, and the cause for the rest is not known. V, J and clone size reflect that table, while D and trimming were determined from the DNA. This sample gives around 100,000 clones in total; 56% of them show up just once. The ten largest make up roughly 3.5% of the sample.

Here the sequenced sample was CD4+ T cells sorted from blood, taken at week 24, from a patient treated with tofacitinib. This receptor chain uses TRBV5-1 and TRBJ1-4; a stretch of 7 junction bases matches TRBD1. The sequence derives from a human donor with alopecia areata. In nucleotides, the sequence is TGCGCCAGCAGCACGGGACAGTCTAATGAAAAACTGTTTTTT. It translates as CASSTGQSNEKLFF.